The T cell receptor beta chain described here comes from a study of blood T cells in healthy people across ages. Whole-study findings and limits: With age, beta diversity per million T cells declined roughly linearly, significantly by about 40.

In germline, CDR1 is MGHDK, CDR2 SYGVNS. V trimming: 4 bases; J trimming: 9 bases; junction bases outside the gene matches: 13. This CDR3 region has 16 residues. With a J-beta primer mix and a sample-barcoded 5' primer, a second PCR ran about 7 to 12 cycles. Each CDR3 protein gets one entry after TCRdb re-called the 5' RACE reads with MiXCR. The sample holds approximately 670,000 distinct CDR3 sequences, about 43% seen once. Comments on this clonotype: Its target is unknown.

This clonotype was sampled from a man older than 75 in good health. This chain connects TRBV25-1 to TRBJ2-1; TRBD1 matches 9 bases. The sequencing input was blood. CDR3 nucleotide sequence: TGTGCCAGCAGTGCAATCCACAGGGGGCAGGAAAGTGAGCAGTTCTTC. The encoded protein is CASSAIHRGQESEQFF.